A single sample gave rise to the 7 T cell receptor beta chains below, sequenced in a study of Ad26.COV2.S vaccination and SARS-CoV-2 variants. Clones were sequenced by immunoSEQ multiplex PCR, and TCRdb holds only the in-frame ones, with some missing. Of hundreds of thousands of clones detected, about 88% appear once; the ten largest clones hold about 2.4%. Noted treatment: some 20 received Ad26.COV2.S at low or high dose, single or two shots; 5 received placebo; per-sample allocation not given. Sampling was performed 63 days after the first vaccine or placebo injection. The sequencing used peripheral blood, collected in a trial of Ad26.COV2.S vaccine versus placebo. These receptors all stem from a person aged 18 to 65 who received the Ad26.COV2.S COVID-19 vaccine or a placebo.

Here the CDR3 reads CASSLRRAGGYTF. DNA for the CDR3: TGTGCCAGCAGCTTGAGACGGGCGGGTGGCTACACCTTC. This chain uses TRBV5-6 with TRBJ1-2; no definite D call. Deletions cut 1 base from V and 7 bases from J, with 11 bases between. The CDR3 contains 13 residues. Per germline, CDR1 SGHDT and CDR2 YYEEEE. The whole variable domain, filled in from reference TRBV5-6 and TRBJ1-2, reads DAGVTQSPTHLIKTRGQQVTLRCSPKSGHDTVSWYQQALGQGPQFIFQYYEEEERQRGNFPDRFSGHQFPNYSSELNVNALLLGDSALYLCASSLRRAGGYTFGSGTRLTVV.

The chain has TRBV13 and TRBJ2-1, with 8 bases matching TRBD2. The V gene end was trimmed by 3 bases and the J gene end by 1 base; junction bases not matched to a gene: 8. This CDR3 contains 17 residues. The germline CDR1 and CDR2 sequences are PRHDT and FYEKMQ (reference sequence). Here the CDR3 DNA reads TGTGCCAGCAGCTTCTACGAGCGGGAGCGGTCCTACAATGAGCAGTTCTTC. Translation: CASSFYERERSYNEQFF.

The chain joins TRBV13 to TRBJ1-6; no firm D call. CDR1 is PRHDT and CDR2 is FYEKMQ in the germline V gene (reference sequence). The CDR3 sequence is 15 residues long. V was shortened by 4 bases and J by 1 base, with 8 bases between the two germline ends. DNA for the CDR3: TGTGCCAGCAGCTCCGAAGGATCCTATAATTCACCCCTCCACTTT. This sequence encodes CASSSEGSYNSPLHF.

The gene calls are TRBV7-9 and TRBJ2-5; D is unclear. Trimming took 1 base from V and 4 from J, leaving 7 bases between them. This CDR3 is built from 13 residues. Germline V lookup: CDR1 SEHNR, CDR2 FQNEAQ (reference sequence). The CDR3 spells CASSLGSSETQYF. The CDR3 coding sequence is TGTGCCAGCAGCTTAGGGTCCTCAGAGACCCAGTACTTC.

The chain employs TRBV6-2 or TRBV6-3 and TRBJ2-1; the D gene is possibly TRBD2 (5 bases). This CDR3 comprises 12 residues. Trimming shortened V by 6 bases and J by 12 bases, and 15 bases separated the two germline ends. The germline V gene encodes CDR1 MNHEY and CDR2 SVGEGT. The CDR3 loop is CASSPTRGGQFF. The CDR3 DNA reads TGTGCCAGCAGCCCAACTCGTGGAGGGCAGTTCTTC.

In DNA form, the CDR3 reads TGTGCCAGCAGCTCCCGACAGGATGATGAAAAACTGTTTTTT. Its translation: CASSSRQDDEKLFF. The chain is built from TRBV11-3 and TRBJ1-4, with TRBD1 as a possible D gene (6 bases). V lost 4 bases, J lost 6 bases, and 12 bases lay in between. The CDR3 contains 14 residues. The germline CDR1 and CDR2 sequences are SGHNT and YENEEA.

The rearrangement joins TRBV7-9 to TRBJ1-4, with 7 nucleotides matching TRBD1. This CDR3 has 18 amino acids. The germline V gene encodes CDR1 SEHNR and CDR2 FQNEAQ (reference sequence). Unmatched junction bases numbered 8, after V lost 1 base and J lost 0 bases. The CDR3 here is CASSLGQGFVATNEKLFF. For the CDR3, the DNA is TGTGCCAGCAGCTTAGGACAGGGTTTTGTTGCAACTAATGAAAAACTGTTTTTT. Combining the CDR3 with reference TRBV7-9 and TRBJ1-4 gives the whole variable domain DTGVSQNPRHKITKRGQNVTFRCDPISEHNRLYWYRQTLGQGPEFLTYFQNEAQLEKSRLLSDRFSAERPKGSFSTLEIQRTEQGDSAMYLCASSLGQGFVATNEKLFFGSGTQLSVL.